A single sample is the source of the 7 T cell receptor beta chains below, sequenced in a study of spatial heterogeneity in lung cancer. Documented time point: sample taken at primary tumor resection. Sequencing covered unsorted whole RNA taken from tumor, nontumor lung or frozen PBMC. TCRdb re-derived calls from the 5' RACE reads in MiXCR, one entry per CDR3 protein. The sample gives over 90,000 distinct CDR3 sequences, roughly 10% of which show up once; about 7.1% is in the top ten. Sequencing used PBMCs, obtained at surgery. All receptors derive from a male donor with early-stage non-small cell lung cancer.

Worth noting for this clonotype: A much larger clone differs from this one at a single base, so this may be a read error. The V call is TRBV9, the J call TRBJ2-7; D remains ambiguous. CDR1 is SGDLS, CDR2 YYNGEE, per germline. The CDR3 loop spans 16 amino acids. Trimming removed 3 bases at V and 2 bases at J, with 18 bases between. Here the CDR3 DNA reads TGTGCCAGCAGCGCCATGTCGGGCCCCGGACCCTACGAGCAGTACTTC. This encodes CASSAMSGPGPYEQYF.

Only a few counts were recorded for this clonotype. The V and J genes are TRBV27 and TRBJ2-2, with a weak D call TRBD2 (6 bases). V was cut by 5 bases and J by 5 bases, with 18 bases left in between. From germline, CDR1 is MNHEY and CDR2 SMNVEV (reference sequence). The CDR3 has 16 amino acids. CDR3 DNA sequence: TGTGCCAGCAGTCCGTTAGCGGAGGGGAGGACCGGGGAGCTGTTTTTT. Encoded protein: CASSPLAEGRTGELFF.

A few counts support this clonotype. The CDR3 loop is CASSLVGVTPNYEQYF. The DNA for the CDR3 is TGTGCCAGCAGCTTGGTGGGGGTAACCCCTAACTACGAGCAGTACTTC. This chain joins TRBV5-4 and TRBJ2-7; D possibly matches TRBD1 or TRBD2 (5 bases each). Germline V CDR1 and CDR2: SGHNT, YYREEE (reference sequence). The CDR3 totals 16 residues. The V gene lost 0 bases and the J gene lost 3 bases, with 16 bases spanning the gap.

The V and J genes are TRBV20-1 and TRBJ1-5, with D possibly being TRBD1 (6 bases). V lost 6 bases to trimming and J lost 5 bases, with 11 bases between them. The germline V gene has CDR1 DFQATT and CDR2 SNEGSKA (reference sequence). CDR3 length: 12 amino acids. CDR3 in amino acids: CSAGQPDQPQHF. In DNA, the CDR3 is TGCAGTGCCGGACAGCCAGATCAGCCCCAGCATTTT.

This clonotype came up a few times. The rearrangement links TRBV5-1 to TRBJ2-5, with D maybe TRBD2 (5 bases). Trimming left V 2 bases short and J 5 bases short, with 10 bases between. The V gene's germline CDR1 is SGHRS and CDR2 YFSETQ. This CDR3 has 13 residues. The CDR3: CASSFGVYETQYF. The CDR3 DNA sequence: TGCGCCAGCAGCTTCGGGGTATACGAGACCCAGTACTTC.

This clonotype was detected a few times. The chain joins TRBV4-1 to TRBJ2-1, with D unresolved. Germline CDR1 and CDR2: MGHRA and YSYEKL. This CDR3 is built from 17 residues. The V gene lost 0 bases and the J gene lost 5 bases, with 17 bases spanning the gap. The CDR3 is CASSQDRRGGRNNEQFF. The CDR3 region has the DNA TGCGCCAGCAGCCAAGATCGCCGCGGCGGTCGGAACAATGAGCAGTTCTTC.

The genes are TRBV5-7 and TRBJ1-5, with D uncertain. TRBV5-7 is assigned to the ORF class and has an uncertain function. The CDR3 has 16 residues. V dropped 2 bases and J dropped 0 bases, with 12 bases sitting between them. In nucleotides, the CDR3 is TGTGCCAGCAGCTTTAGTGGGCAAGATAGCAATCAGCCCCAGCATTTT. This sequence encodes CASSFSGQDSNQPQHF.